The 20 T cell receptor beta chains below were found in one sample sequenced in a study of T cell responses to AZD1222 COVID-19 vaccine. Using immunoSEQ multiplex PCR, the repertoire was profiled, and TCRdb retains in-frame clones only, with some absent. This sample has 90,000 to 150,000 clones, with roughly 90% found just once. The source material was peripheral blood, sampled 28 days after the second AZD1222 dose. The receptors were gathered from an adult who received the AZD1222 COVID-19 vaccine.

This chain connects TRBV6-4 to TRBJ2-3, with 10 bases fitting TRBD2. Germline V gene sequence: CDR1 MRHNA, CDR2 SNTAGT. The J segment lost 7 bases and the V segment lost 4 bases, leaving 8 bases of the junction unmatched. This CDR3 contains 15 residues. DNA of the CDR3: TGTGCCAGCAGTGGGACTAGCGGTCCCAGCCATACGCAGTATTTT. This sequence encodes CASSGTSGPSHTQYF.

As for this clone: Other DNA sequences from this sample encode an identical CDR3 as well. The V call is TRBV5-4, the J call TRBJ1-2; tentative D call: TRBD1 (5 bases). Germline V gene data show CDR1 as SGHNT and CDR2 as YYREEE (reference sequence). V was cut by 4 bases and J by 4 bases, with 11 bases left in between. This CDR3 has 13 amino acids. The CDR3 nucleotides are TGTGCCAGCAGCCTGGACAAGGTCTATGGCTACACCTTC. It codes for CASSLDKVYGYTF.

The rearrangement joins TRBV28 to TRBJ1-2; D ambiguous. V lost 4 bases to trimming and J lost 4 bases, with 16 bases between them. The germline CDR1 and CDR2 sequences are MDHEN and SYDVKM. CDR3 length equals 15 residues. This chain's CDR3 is CASSSVRGGLYGYTF. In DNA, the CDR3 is TGTGCCAGCAGTTCAGTGCGGGGAGGACTCTATGGCTACACCTTC.

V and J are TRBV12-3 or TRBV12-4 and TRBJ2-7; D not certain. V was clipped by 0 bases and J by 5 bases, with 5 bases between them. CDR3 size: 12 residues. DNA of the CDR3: TGTGCCAGCAGTTTAGCGCTCAACGAGCAGTACTTC. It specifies CASSLALNEQYF.

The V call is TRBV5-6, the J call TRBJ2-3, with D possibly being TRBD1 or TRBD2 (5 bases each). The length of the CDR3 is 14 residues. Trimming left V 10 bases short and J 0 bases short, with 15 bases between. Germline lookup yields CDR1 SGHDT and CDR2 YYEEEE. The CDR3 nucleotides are TGTGCCGGCAACCGGGACGGCAGCACAGATACGCAGTATTTT. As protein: CAGNRDGSTDTQYF.

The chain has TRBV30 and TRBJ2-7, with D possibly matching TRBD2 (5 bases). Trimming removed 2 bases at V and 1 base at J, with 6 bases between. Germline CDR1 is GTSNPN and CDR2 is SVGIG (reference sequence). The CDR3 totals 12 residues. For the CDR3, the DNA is TGTGCCTGGAGTCGGGGTTCCTACGAGCAGTACTTC. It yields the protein CAWSRGSYEQYF.

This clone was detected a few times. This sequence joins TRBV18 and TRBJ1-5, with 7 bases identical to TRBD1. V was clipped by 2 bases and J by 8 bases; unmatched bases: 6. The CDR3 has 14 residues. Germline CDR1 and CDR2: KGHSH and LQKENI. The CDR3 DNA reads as TGTGCCAGCTCACCATTCGACAGGGAGAAGCCCCAGCATTTT. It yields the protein CASSPFDREKPQHF.

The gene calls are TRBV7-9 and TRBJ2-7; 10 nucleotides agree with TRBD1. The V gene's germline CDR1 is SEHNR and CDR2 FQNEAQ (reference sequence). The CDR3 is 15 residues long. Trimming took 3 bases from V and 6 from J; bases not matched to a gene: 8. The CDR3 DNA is TGTGCCAGCAGCTTGCAGGGACAGGGGAATATCGAGCAGTACTTC. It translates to CASSLQGQGNIEQYF.

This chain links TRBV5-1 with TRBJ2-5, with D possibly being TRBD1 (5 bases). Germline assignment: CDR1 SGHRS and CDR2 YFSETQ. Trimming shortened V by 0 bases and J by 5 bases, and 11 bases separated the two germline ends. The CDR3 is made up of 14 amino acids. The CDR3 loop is CASSLGQKGETQYF. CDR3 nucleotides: TGCGCCAGCAGCTTGGGGCAGAAGGGGGAGACCCAGTACTTC.

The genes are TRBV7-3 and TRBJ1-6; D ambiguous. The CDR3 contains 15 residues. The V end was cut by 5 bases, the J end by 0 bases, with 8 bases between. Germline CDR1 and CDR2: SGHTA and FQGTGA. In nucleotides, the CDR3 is TGTGCCAGCAGCCTTAGAAGCTCCTATAATTCACCCCTCCACTTT. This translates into CASSLRSSYNSPLHF.

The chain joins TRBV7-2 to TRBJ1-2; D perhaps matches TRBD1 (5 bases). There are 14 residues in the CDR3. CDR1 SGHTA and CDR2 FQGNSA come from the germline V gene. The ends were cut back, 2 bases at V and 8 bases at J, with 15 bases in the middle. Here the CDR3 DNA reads TGTGCCAGCAGCTTACAAGGAGGGGTGGCCGGCTACACCTTC. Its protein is CASSLQGGVAGYTF.

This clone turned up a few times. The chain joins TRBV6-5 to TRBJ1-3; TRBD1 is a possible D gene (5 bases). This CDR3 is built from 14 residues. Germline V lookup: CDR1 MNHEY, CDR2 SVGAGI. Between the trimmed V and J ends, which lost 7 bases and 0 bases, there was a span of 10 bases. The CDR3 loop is CASMPDSSGNTIYF. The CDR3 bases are TGTGCCAGCATGCCCGACAGCTCTGGAAACACCATATATTTT.

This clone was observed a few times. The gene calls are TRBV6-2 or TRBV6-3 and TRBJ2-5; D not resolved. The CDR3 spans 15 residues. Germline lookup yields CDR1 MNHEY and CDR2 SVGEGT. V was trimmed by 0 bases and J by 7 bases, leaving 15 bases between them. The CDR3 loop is CASSYSTKGTGTQYF. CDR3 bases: TGTGCCAGCAGTTACTCTACCAAGGGAACTGGGACCCAGTACTTC.

This chain's CDR3 is CATSDLPQAGTELYVFRNQPQHF. CDR3 sequence (DNA): TGTGCCACCAGTGATTTGCCCCAGGCGGGGACAGAGTTGTATGTTTTCAGGAATCAGCCCCAGCATTTT. V and J are TRBV24-1 and TRBJ1-5, with 7 bases identical to TRBD1. V trimming: 0 bases; J trimming: 4 bases; junction bases outside the gene matches: 26. This CDR3 contains 23 residues. Per the germline V gene, CDR1 is KGHDR and CDR2 is SFDVKD.

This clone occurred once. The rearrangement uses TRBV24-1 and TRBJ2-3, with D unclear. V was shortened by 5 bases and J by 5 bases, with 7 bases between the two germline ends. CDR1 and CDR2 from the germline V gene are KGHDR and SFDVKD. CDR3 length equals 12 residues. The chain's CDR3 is CATSGHLDTQYF. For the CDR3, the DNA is TGTGCCACCAGTGGTCATTTAGATACGCAGTATTTT.

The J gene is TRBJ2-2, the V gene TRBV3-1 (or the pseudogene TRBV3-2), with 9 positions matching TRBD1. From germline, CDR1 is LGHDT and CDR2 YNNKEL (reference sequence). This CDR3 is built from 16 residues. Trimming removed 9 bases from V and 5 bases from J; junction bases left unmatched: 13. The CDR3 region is CASRSDRGVKTGELFF. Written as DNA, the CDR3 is TGTGCCAGTCGGTCGGACAGGGGAGTTAAAACCGGGGAGCTGTTTTTT.

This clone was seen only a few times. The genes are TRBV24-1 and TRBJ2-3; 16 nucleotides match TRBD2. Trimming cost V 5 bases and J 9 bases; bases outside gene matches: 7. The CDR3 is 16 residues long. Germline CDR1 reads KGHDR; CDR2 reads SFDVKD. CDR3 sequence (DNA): TGTGCCACCAGTGCGGGACTAGCGGGAGGGCCGGCCACGCAGTATTTT. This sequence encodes CATSAGLAGGPATQYF.

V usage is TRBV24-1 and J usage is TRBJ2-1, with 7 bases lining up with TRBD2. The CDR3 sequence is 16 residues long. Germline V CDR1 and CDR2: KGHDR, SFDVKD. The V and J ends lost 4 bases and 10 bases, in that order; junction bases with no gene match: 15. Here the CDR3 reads CATSDSSSGGLGEQFF. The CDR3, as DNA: TGTGCCACCAGTGACTCCTCTAGCGGAGGGCTGGGAGAGCAGTTCTTC.

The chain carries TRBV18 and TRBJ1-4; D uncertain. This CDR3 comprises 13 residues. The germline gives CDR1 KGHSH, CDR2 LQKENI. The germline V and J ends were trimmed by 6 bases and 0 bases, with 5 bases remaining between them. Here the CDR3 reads CASSLATNEKLFF. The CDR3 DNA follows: TGTGCCAGCTCGCTGGCAACTAATGAAAAACTGTTTTTT.

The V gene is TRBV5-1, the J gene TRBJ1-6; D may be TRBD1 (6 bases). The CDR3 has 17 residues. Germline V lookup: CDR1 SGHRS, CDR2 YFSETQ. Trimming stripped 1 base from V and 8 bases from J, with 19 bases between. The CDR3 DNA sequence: TGCGCCAGCAGCTTGCTCCCCCCAGGGGCCGGGGATTCACCCCTCCACTTT. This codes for CASSLLPPGAGDSPLHF.